The present TCR beta chain was sequenced within a study of T cell changes during pregnancy in multiple sclerosis. Sequencing was performed with immunoSEQ multiplex PCR; in TCRdb, only in-frame clones are kept and a portion is missing. The data show over 100,000 clones, about 94% seen once. With 6 bases clipped from V and 7 bases from J, the junction kept 8 bases outside the gene matches. CDR3 length equals 15 residues. CDR1 is MNHEY and CDR2 is SMNVEV in the germline V gene (reference sequence). This material consisted of peripheral blood, taken in the third trimester of pregnancy. This TCR was recovered from a female donor with multiple sclerosis, enrolled in a pregnancy study. V is TRBV27 and J is TRBJ1-4; the match to TRBD1 covers 10 bases. CDR3: CASSRGGTGVEKLFF. The CDR3 nucleotides are TGTGCCAGCAGCCGGGGCGGGACAGGGGTTGAAAAACTGTTTTTT.